A single sample gave rise to the 9 T cell receptor beta chains below, sequenced in a study of blood T cell repertoires in COVID-19. Here immunoSEQ multiplex PCR was the method, and the copy in TCRdb shows in-frame clones only, minus some. The sample consists of around 100,000 clones, 75% to 90% of them appearing once. Sequenced input: peripheral blood. Every receptor here comes from a woman aged 60-70 years with COVID-19, enrolled during active disease.

J is TRBJ1-2 and V is TRBV6-5, with 7 bases fitting TRBD1. Per the germline V gene, CDR1 is MNHEY and CDR2 is SVGAGI. The CDR3 is made up of 15 amino acids. The V segment lost 2 bases and the J segment 4 bases; nucleotides outside the gene matches: 7. CDR3 region: CASSYGGGGAYGYTF. Written as DNA, the CDR3 is TGTGCCAGCAGTTACGGTGGAGGGGGCGCCTATGGCTACACCTTC.

Here the CDR3 reads CASSTDSDRYGYTF. The CDR3 DNA follows: TGTGCCAGCAGCACGGACAGCGATCGCTATGGCTACACCTTC. The V and J genes are TRBV2 and TRBJ1-2; TRBD1 is a possible D gene (6 bases). The germline gives CDR1 SNHLY, CDR2 FYNNEI. This CDR3 is built from 14 residues. V was pared by 6 bases and J by 4 bases, with 15 bases between.

CDR3 residues: CASSSDTGRGYGYTF. The CDR3 DNA reads TGTGCCAGTAGTAGTGATACGGGGAGAGGCTATGGCTACACCTTC. The V gene is TRBV19, the J gene TRBJ1-2; D not resolved. The CDR3 spans 15 residues. The V end was cut by 4 bases, the J end by 4 bases, with 16 bases between. Germline CDR1 is LNHDA and CDR2 is SQIVND (reference sequence).

The chain joins TRBV7-2 to TRBJ2-1, with 7 bases lining up with TRBD2. The CDR3 extends over 16 amino acids. The V gene end was trimmed by 5 bases and the J gene end by 0 bases; junction bases not matched to a gene: 7. The germline V gene has CDR1 SGHTA and CDR2 FQGNSA. The CDR3 DNA follows: TGTGCCAGCAGCCCACGGCTAGCGGACTCCTACAATGAGCAGTTCTTC. Its translation is CASSPRLADSYNEQFF.

The chain uses TRBV24-1 and TRBJ1-2; the D is unclear. The CDR3 consists of 17 residues. Germline V gene lookup returns CDR1 KGHDR and CDR2 SFDVKD. Trimming left V 0 bases short and J 7 bases short, with 20 bases between. The CDR3: CATSDLDAGYGYVGYTF. The CDR3 nucleotides read TGTGCCACCAGTGATTTGGACGCAGGATACGGTTATGTTGGCTACACCTTC.

This sequence joins TRBV5-1 and TRBJ1-1, with 7 bases identical to TRBD1. The CDR3 spans 14 residues. J was trimmed by 5 bases and V by 5 bases; bases with no gene match: 9. Per germline, CDR1 SGHRS and CDR2 YFSETQ. The CDR3 here is CASSLGQAETEAFF. The CDR3 region has the DNA TGCGCCAGCAGTCTTGGACAGGCGGAGACTGAAGCTTTCTTT.

The V call is TRBV7-6, the J call TRBJ1-6; D perhaps matches TRBD1 (6 bases). With 6 bases removed from V and 7 bases from J, the gap between germline ends came to 16 bases. CDR1 is SGHVS, CDR2 FNYEAQ, per germline. The CDR3 covers 15 residues. The chain's CDR3 is CASRPAGALNSPLHF. Written as DNA, the CDR3 is TGTGCCAGCAGACCTGCGGGGGCCTTAAATTCACCCCTCCACTTT.

V is TRBV11-2 and J is TRBJ2-7; 11 nucleotides agree with TRBD2. J lost 1 base, V lost 3 bases, and 2 bases had no gene match. Germline lookup yields CDR1 SGHAT and CDR2 FQNNGV. The CDR3 is 15 residues long. CDR3 region: CASSLLAGGSYEQYF. In DNA, the CDR3 is TGTGCCAGCAGCTTGCTAGCGGGGGGTTCCTACGAGCAGTACTTC.

Only one count was recorded for this clone. The V and J genes are TRBV11-2 and TRBJ1-2, with a tentative D call TRBD1 (6 bases). The germline CDR1 and CDR2 sequences are SGHAT and FQNNGV. V was trimmed by 5 bases and J by 10 bases, leaving 20 bases between them. This CDR3 is built from 14 residues. This CDR3 is CASSLSGTPSDYTF. The CDR3 DNA reads as TGTGCCAGCAGCCTCTCCGGGACACCCTCTGACTACACCTTC.